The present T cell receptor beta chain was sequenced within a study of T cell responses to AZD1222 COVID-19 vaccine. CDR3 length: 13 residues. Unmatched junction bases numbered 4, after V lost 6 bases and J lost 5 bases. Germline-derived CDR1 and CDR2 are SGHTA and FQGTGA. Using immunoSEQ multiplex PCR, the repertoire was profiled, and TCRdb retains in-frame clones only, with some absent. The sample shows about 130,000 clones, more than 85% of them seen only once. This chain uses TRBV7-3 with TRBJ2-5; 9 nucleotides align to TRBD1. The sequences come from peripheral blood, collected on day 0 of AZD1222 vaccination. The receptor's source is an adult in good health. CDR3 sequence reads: CASSDRGVETQYF. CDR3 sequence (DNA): TGTGCCAGCAGTGACAGGGGGGTGGAGACCCAGTACTTC.